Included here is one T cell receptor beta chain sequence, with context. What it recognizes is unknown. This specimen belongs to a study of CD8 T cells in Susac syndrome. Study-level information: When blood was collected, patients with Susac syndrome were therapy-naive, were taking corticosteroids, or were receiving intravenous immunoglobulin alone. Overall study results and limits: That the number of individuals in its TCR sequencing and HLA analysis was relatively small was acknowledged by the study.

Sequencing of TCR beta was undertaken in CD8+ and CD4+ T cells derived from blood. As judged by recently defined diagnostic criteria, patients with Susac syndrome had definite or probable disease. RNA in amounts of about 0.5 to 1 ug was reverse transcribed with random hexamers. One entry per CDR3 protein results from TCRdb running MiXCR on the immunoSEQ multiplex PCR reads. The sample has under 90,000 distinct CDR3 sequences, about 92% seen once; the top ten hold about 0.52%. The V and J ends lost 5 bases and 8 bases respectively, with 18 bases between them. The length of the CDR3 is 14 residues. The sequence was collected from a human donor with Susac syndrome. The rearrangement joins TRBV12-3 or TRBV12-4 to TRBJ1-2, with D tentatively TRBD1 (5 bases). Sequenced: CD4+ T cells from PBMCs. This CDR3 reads CASSLRRGVQGYTF. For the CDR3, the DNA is TGTGCCAGCAGTCTGAGGCGGGGGGTACAGGGCTACACCTTC.